This T cell receptor (beta chain) was recovered during a study of cytomegalovirus exposure and HLA in healthy donors. General study results and limits: An Asian-associated ancestry cluster reportedly showed fewer N-insertions than the approximately 700-donor mean in a later analysis. Among the sequence variants, a highly shared cluster was likely an artifact of sequencing.

Remarks on this clone: Its antigen is undetermined.

There are 15 residues in the CDR3. V was cut by 2 bases and J by 8 bases, with 15 bases left in between. Germline V gene sequence: CDR1 LNHDA, CDR2 SQIVND (reference sequence). It was with 60 Vbeta and 13 Jbeta primers that the PCR ran. Produced via immunoSEQ multiplex PCR; TCRdb's table is partial and in-frame only. The sample shows some 150,000 clones, more than 65% of them seen only once. The sequenced sample consisted of PBMCs. The clonotype comes from a man aged 45-65 years in good health and CMV-seropositive. V usage is TRBV19 and J usage is TRBJ1-4; D uncertain. As DNA, the CDR3 is TGTGCCAGTAGTATATTCAGCGTGAGTGGGGAAAAACTGTTTTTT. It specifies CASSIFSVSGEKLFF.